The text below deals with one T cell receptor (beta chain). Its antigen is not known. Assay used: immunoSEQ multiplex PCR; TCRdb lists only in-frame clones, some missing. The sample includes about 80,000 clones, approximately 92% of them seen just once. Between the trimmed V and J ends, which lost 7 bases and 5 bases, there was a span of 8 bases. Germline lookup yields CDR1 MNHNS and CDR2 SASEGT. CDR3 length: 11 amino acids. This sample is drawn from a study of OX40 agonist ivuxolimab in advanced cancers. Study-wide results and limits: CD4+ T cells averaged fewer expanded clones than CD8+ T cells. In the 0.1 to 3.0 mg/kg range, CD4+ and CD8+ blood T cells had expanded clonally by week 6.

The clonotype was recovered from an adult with an advanced solid tumor such as melanoma, head and neck, liver or kidney cancer. Sequenced here: CD4+ or CD8+ T cells sorted from blood, sampled in a trial of the OX40 agonist ivuxolimab. V and J are TRBV6-1 and TRBJ2-5, with D uncertain. The CDR3 DNA follows: TGTGCCAGCAACCTCGTCGAGACCCAGTACTTC. Its translation: CASNLVETQYF.